This T cell receptor (beta chain) was retrieved from a study of cytomegalovirus exposure and HLA in healthy donors (TCRdb year 2017). Study-level background: In an earlier analysis of about 560 of the donors, about 260 Gb of sequence data and roughly 100 million unique TCR beta sequences from roughly 180 million T cells were reported. Approximately 300 gigabases of sequencing data and around 85 million unique TCR sequences made up an early release that covered around 640 HLA-typed donors. Of the roughly 390 genotyped donors, roughly 80% fell in the genetic ancestry cluster associated with self-reported Caucasian donors. The study was designed to test whether signatures of past pathogen exposure could be identified by cataloging public T cell receptors. The T cell repertoires of around 730 subjects were profiled by immunosequencing and related to cytomegalovirus serostatus. Along with the approximately 670-subject first cohort, a separate validation cohort of over a hundred different subjects was used. To predict cytomegalovirus infection status, the study brought together high-throughput TCR immunosequencing, statistical association of individual TCRs with disease status, and machine learning. A later analysis re-examined previously published TCR beta repertoires from several hundred donors and added high-resolution HLA genotyping to investigate patterns of TCR occurrence. The later analysis used no new phenotypic data to find candidate immune exposures, relying instead on TCR beta sequences and their occurrence across donors. An earlier analysis of some 600 of the donors applied high-throughput TCR beta sequencing to assess whether each TCR beta V gene segment acted as functional or pseudogenic. Alongside the repertoire data, information on donor age, sex, ethnicity and CMV serostatus was compiled. Genome-wide SNP genotypes for about three fifths of the roughly 700 donors were used in a later genetic analysis, which treated that subset as a discovery cohort. All discovery cohort repertoires had been generated using a single sequencing platform. Both class I and class II loci were covered by HLA typing, at four-digit resolution. Typing coverage varied by locus: roughly 620-640 donors for A, B, C, DRB1 and DQB1; 500 to 550 for DQA1; more than 600 for DPA1; 450 to 480 for DPB1. A few DR-DQ haplotypes were handled as single units for association and clustering because linkage in the cohort was strong. Among around 400 genotyped donors of the cohort, an average of about 220,000 unique TCR beta nucleotide sequences was sequenced per donor, of which 15% to 20% were non-productive. General findings and caveats noted by the study authors: The only immune exposure information available for the cohort was CMV serostatus. According to a later analysis, TCR association rates differed among HLA loci, with DRB1 alleles showing the most associated TCRs and HLA-C alleles showing the fewest. Some IMGT-functional V segments, including TRBV6-2 and TRBV6-3, could not be distinguished by the 87-base-pair reads and were therefore excluded. Most TCR sequences were seen in very few donors, while some public TCRs were found in many individuals. A cluster of highly shared sequence variants was judged likely to be a technical artifact of the sequencing pipeline. Because counts were too low, about 18 rarely observed V segments, including chromosome 9 orphons, were left out of the earlier analysis of about 500 of the donors. The presence/absence analyses assumed that sequencing depth was roughly uniform across donors, and that assumption may not be true. A few of the identified cytomegalovirus-associated TCR beta chains were confirmed in vitro to be specific for cytomegalovirus antigens. A later analysis reported that several top co-occurrence clusters appeared linked to parvovirus B19, influenza, CMV and Epstein-Barr virus. Compared with equally common non-associated chains, HLA-associated TCR beta chains in a later analysis were more clonally expanded and had lower generation probabilities. In an earlier analysis of some 550 of the donors, most TCR beta V segments were observed in productive rearrangements about 87% or about 30% of the time, broadly matching IMGT annotations. A further reported finding was that TCR beta sequences accurately predicted the HLA-A and HLA-B alleles for most subjects in the first cohort. In a later genetic analysis, fewer N-insertions in productive TCRs were reported among donors in an Asian-associated ancestry cluster than the roughly 670-donor mean. Because HLA typing was missing for some donors at each locus, association tests included only the typed subset. A total of around 150 TCR beta chains were listed by the study as associated with cytomegalovirus. Correlated functional status among segregating V segments might be attributable to linkage disequilibrium, but an unknown experimental factor could not be ruled out. Strong co-occurrence of HLA alleles, especially DR and DQ, made assigning TCR associations to individual alleles difficult. V-gene and J-gene trimming of TCR beta chains was associated with a missense DCLRE1C variant in a later genetic analysis, and the association was replicated in an independent cohort. The authors suggested that the approach could potentially be extended to other disease states and immunological phenotypes. The cohort was sequenced for TCR beta chains only, and without alpha or paired-chain data the features that could be detected were limited. The classifier was reported to diagnose cytomegalovirus status with high specificity and sensitivity in both the original and validation cohorts. At a false discovery rate of 0.05, a later analysis linked about 16,000 TCR beta sequences to specific HLA alleles. A later analysis found that most CMV-associated TCR beta chains appeared HLA-restricted, with HLA associations seemingly driven largely by CMV exposure.

The protocol used for the library was the immunoSEQ multiplex PCR assay. The multiplex PCR relied on a mix of 60 forward primers for TCR Vbeta segments and 13 reverse primers for TCR Jbeta segments. Amplification of the CDR3 region of rearranged TCR beta genes was performed with a multiplex PCR assay on genomic DNA. On the Illumina HiSeq System, the amplified TCR beta libraries were sequenced as 87-base-pair reads. Processing in the source paper ran as follows. Across the 700 or so repertoires, a later analysis counted tens of millions of unique TCR beta chains, approximately 12 million of which were shared by at least two donors. To remove PCR and sequencing errors, raw reads were error-corrected and collapsed into unique sequences using a nearest-neighbor algorithm that merged closely related sequences. CDR3 sequences were aligned to IMGT reference sequences to assign V, D and J gene segments. Each retained sequence needed at least a six-nucleotide match to both a V gene segment and a J gene segment. A rearrangement counted as productive if the CDR3 had no stop codons and remained in frame with V and J, and every other rearrangement counted as non-productive. Following IMGT convention, CDR3 was defined as the stretch from the second conserved V-encoded cysteine up to the conserved J-encoded phenylalanine. The earlier analysis of about 610 of the donors excluded any sequence lacking an unambiguous match to a single V gene segment. An earlier analysis of several hundred of the donors called V segments functional above 56.7% productive rearrangements and segregating when the between-donor standard deviation exceeded 5%. To diagnose cytomegalovirus status from the catalog of TCR beta chain sequences, a statistical classification framework was built. V and J gene assignment, in a later analysis, came from comparing TCR nucleotide sequences with IMGT/GENE-DB human TR gene sequences. A later analysis assigned CDR3 sequences and most-parsimonious VDJ recombination scenarios with the TCRdist pipeline. In a later analysis, each TCR beta chain was defined by its CDR3 amino acid sequence together with its V-gene family, and reads without a unique V-gene family were excluded. To address suspected cross-contamination and a sequencing artifact, a later analysis removed a few hundred highly shared, low-generation-probability nucleotide sequences. A later analysis calculated a clonal expansion index for each public chain from normalized within-repertoire ranks of inferred template counts. In a later analysis, generation probabilities were computed with a VDJ recombination model fitted to out-of-frame rearrangements, and the resulting probabilities were checked against IGoR. Hypergeometric tests were used in a later analysis to score TCR-TCR, TCR-HLA and TCR-CMV co-occurrence, with a repertoire-size bias correction applied to the TCR pairs. A later analysis estimated false discovery rates by permuting HLA or CMV assignments 20 times. In a later analysis, co-occurring TCRs were grouped using DBSCAN, with TCRdist sequence similarity added in when clustering inside HLA-allele-positive subsets. Co-occurrence clustering excluded repertoires with fewer than 30,000 or more than 120,000 public chains, plus five with anomalous nucleotide sharing. What TCRdb holds here is the immuneACCESS table cut down to in-frame rearrangements. Part of the clones is not present; checked against another copy, under half of the missing clones reflect an unresolved V gene, and the others are unexplained. V, J and clone size reflect that table, while D and trimming were determined from the DNA. Across this sample there are approximately 39,000 clones, with 60% to 80% seen only once. Of the sample, 6.5% is held by the ten largest clones.

Including cysteine and phenylalanine, the CDR3 has 13 amino acids. Only CDR3 DNA remains: 39 bases, in frame from the first base. Reading the germline V gene gives CDR1 SGHDT and CDR2 YYEEEE. V loses 0 bases of germline sequence and J loses 6 bases, and the interval between the two ends is 9 bases. In this sample, this clone turned up once. Its recognized antigen is unknown. Per-nucleotide qualities are absent, and no much larger clonotype sits a single base away. In total, roughly 670 healthy bone marrow donors made up the cohort. All cohort members were sampled while nominally healthy, although unrecorded immune exposures were likely present. The donor was CMV seronegative and was included in the group of a few hundred seronegative cohort members. Each donor provided a peripheral blood sample, and peripheral blood mononuclear cells were used for TCR beta sequencing. Genomic DNA extraction from the blood cell samples was performed with the Qiagen DNeasy Blood Extraction Kit.

Material: PBMCs. The sequence came from a man aged 25 to 40 in good health and CMV-seronegative. The V gene is TRBV5-6 and the J gene is TRBJ2-5; the D gene cannot be named for sure. The CDR3 corresponds to CASSLVLQKTQYF. The DNA sequence reads TGTGCCAGCAGCTTGGTTCTCCAGAAGACCCAGTACTTC.